This TCR beta chain was recorded in a study of cytomegalovirus exposure and HLA in healthy donors. In germline, CDR1 is LGHNA, CDR2 YSLEER. The V gene lost 0 bases and the J gene lost 0 bases, with 12 bases spanning the gap. This CDR3 comprises 18 residues. Amplification used 60 Vbeta primers and 13 Jbeta primers. The data were produced by immunoSEQ multiplex PCR, yet TCRdb's version contains in-frame clones alone and is incomplete. The data contain fewer than 250,000 clones, about 74% of them singletons. Sequenced input: PBMCs. The gene calls are TRBV4-3 and TRBJ2-6, with D unresolved. This clonotype was obtained from a man aged 35 to 55 in good health and CMV-seronegative. CDR3 bases: TGCGCCAGCAGCCAAGATGAGATAGTACCCTCTGGGGCCAACGTCCTGACTTTC. It specifies CASSQDEIVPSGANVLTF.